This T cell receptor (beta chain) came from a study of cytomegalovirus exposure and HLA in healthy donors. Study-level results: Accurate prediction of most subjects' HLA-A and HLA-B alleles from TCR beta sequences was reported.

This clone was seen a handful of times. What it binds is unknown. V gave up 3 bases and J gave up 2 bases, with 12 bases separating them. Germline CDR1 reads SGDLS; CDR2 reads YYNGEE. This CDR3 region has 15 residues. The PCR employed 60 Vbeta primers together with 13 Jbeta primers. TCRdb's copy holds only in-frame clones and misses some; the assay was immunoSEQ multiplex PCR. The table records over 150,000 clones, 60% to 75% of them present only once. This receptor was taken from a man aged 18 to 35 in good health and CMV-seronegative. Sequencing used PBMCs. The chain joins TRBV9 to TRBJ2-1; tentatively, D is TRBD1 (5 bases). CDR3 sequence reads: CASSAGHGTYNEQFF. CDR3 in DNA: TGTGCCAGCAGCGCCGGACACGGAACCTACAATGAGCAGTTCTTC.